The next 5 T cell receptor beta chains were all read from a single sample in a study of cytomegalovirus exposure and HLA in healthy donors. PCR amplification relied on 60 Vbeta primers (plus 13 Jbeta primers). The repertoire was sequenced with immunoSEQ multiplex PCR; TCRdb's copy has only in-frame clones and lacks some. The sample records about 130,000 clones, about three quarters being singletons. Sequenced material: PBMCs. The receptors shown here come from a human donor in good health.

The chain recombines TRBV4-1 with TRBJ2-5; TRBD2 matches 10 bases. The CDR3 runs to 17 residues. From germline, CDR1 is MGHRA and CDR2 YSYEKL. Losses at the gene ends were 0 bases for V and 1 base for J; bases not matched to a gene: 5. The CDR3 DNA reads as TGCGCCAGCAGCCAAGATAGGCAGCGGGGGGGCCAAGAGACCCAGTACTTC. Translating it yields CASSQDRQRGGQETQYF.

In its sample, this clone was seen a few times. The gene calls are TRBV30 and TRBJ2-1, with D possibly being TRBD1 (6 bases). Germline V gene lookup returns CDR1 GTSNPN and CDR2 SVGIG (reference sequence). The CDR3 contains 12 residues. Deletions cut 2 bases from V and 12 bases from J, with 14 bases between. CDR3 nucleotides: TGTGCCTGGAGTCAAGGGGGTCCTGGGCAGTTCTTC. Translated: CAWSQGGPGQFF.

V is TRBV7-9 and J is TRBJ1-2, with D possibly TRBD1 on 5 matching bases. The CDR3 totals 13 residues. V was trimmed by 5 bases and J by 6 bases, leaving 13 bases between them. CDR1 is SEHNR and CDR2 is FQNEAQ in the germline V gene (reference sequence). CDR3 region: CASSHPTENGYTF. The DNA of the CDR3 is TGTGCCAGCAGCCACCCGACAGAGAATGGCTACACCTTC.

The chain employs TRBV7-2 and TRBJ2-7; 10 bases line up with TRBD2. With 5 bases clipped from V and 3 bases from J, the junction kept 13 bases outside the gene matches. The CDR3 has 17 residues. Germline assignment: CDR1 SGHTA and CDR2 FQGNSA. DNA for the CDR3: TGTGCCAGCAGCCAGGGACTAGCGTTAGGAAGGAGCTACGAGCAGTACTTC. It is translated as CASSQGLALGRSYEQYF. The full variable domain, completed using reference TRBV7-2 and TRBJ2-7, is GAGVSQSPSNKVTEKGKDVELRCDPISGHTALYWYRQSLGQGLEFLIYFQGNSAPDKSGLPSDRFSAERTGGSVSTLTIQRTQQEDSAVYLCASSQGLALGRSYEQYFGPGTRLTVT.

The genes are TRBV5-4 and TRBJ2-3, with D maybe TRBD1 (6 bases). Trimming took 7 bases from V and 1 from J, leaving 16 bases between them. CDR3 length equals 15 residues. The germline gives CDR1 SGHNT, CDR2 YYREEE (reference sequence). The chain's CDR3 is CASAPAGARTDTQYF. CDR3 in DNA: TGTGCCAGCGCCCCAGCAGGGGCCCGCACAGATACGCAGTATTTT. The full variable domain, with the rest looked up from reference TRBV5-4 and TRBJ2-3, is ETGVTQSPTHLIKTRGQQVTLRCSSQSGHNTVSWYQQALGQGPQFIFQYYREEENGRGNFPPRFSGLQFPNYSSELNVNALELDDSALYLCASAPAGARTDTQYFGPGTRLTVL.